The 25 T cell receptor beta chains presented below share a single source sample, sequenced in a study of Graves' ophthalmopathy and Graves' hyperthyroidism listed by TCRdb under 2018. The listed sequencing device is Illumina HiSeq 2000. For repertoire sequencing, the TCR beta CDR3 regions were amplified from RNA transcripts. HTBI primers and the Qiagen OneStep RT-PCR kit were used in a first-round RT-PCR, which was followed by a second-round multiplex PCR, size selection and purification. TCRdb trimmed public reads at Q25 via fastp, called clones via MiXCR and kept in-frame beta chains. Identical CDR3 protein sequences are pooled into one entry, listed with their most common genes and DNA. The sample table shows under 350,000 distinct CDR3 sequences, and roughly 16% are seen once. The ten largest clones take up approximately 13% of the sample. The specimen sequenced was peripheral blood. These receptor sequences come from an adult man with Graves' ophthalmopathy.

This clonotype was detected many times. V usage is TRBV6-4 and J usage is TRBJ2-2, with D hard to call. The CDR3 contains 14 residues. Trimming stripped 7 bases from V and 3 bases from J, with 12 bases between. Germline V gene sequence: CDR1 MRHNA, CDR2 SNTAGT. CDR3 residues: CASKAQPYTGELFF. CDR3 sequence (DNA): TGTGCCAGCAAAGCACAACCCTACACCGGGGAGCTGTTTTTT.

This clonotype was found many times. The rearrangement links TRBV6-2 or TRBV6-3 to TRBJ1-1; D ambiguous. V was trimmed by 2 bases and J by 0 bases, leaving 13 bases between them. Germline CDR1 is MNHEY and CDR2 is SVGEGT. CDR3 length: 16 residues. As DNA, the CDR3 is TGTGCCAGCAGTTACCCCAAGGGCTACATGAACACTGAAGCTTTCTTT. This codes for CASSYPKGYMNTEAFF.

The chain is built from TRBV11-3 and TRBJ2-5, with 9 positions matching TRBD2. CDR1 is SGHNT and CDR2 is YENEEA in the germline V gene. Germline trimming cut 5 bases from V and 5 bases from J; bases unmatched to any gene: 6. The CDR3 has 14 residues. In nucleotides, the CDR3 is TGTGCCAGCAGCCAACTGACTAGCGGCGAGACCCAGTACTTC. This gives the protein CASSQLTSGETQYF. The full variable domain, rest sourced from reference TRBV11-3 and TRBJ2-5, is EAGVVQSPRYKIIEKKQPVAFWCNPISGHNTLYWYLQNLGQGPELLIRYENEEAVDDSQLPKDRFSAERLKGVDSTLKIQPAELGDSAVYLCASSQLTSGETQYFGPGTRLLVL.

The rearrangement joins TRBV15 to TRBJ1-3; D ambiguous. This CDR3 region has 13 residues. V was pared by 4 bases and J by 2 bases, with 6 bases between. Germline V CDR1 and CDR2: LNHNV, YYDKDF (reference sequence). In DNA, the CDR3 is TGTGCCACCAGCACGGCGCCTGGAAACACCATATATTTT. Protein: CATSTAPGNTIYF. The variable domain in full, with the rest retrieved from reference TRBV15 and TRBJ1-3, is DAMVIQNPRYQVTQFGKPVTLSCSQTLNHNVMYWYQQKSSQAPKLLFHYYDKDFNNEADTPDNFQSRRPNTSFCFLDIRSPGLGDTAMYLCATSTAPGNTIYFGEGSWLTVV.

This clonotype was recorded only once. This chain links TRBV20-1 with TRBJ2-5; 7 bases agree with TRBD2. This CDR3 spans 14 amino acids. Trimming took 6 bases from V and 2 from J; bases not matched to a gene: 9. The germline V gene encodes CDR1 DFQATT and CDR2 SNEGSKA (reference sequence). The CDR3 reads CSAKRAGLQETQYF. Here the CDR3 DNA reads TGCAGTGCCAAGAGGGCGGGACTACAAGAGACCCAGTACTTC.

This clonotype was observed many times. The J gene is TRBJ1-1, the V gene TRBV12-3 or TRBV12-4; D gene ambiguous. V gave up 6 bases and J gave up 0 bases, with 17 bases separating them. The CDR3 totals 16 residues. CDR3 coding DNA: TGTGCCAGCAGCCCACGAGGACGGAGAATGAACACTGAAGCTTTCTTT. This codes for CASSPRGRRMNTEAFF.

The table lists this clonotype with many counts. The CDR3: CASSLESHEQYF. DNA for the CDR3: TGCGCCAGCAGCTTGGAGAGCCACGAGCAGTACTTC. The rearrangement links TRBV5-1 to TRBJ2-7, with D uncertain. The V and J ends lost 0 bases and 5 bases respectively, with 6 bases between them. This CDR3 contains 12 residues. CDR1 and CDR2 (germline): SGHRS, YFSETQ.

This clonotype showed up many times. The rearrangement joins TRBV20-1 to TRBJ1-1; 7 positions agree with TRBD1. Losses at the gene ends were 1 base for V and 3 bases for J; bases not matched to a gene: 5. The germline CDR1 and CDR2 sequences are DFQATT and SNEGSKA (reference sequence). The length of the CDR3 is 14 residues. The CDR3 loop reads CSARAPGGYTEAFF. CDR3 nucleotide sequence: TGCAGTGCTAGAGCACCAGGGGGGTACACTGAAGCTTTCTTT.

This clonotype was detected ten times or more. For the CDR3, the DNA is TGCAGTGCTATCCCGCTAGGGACTAGCGGGAGGTACGAGCAGTACTTC. Translating it yields CSAIPLGTSGRYEQYF. The V call is TRBV20-1, the J call TRBJ2-7; 15 bases are a match to TRBD2. The trim removed 4 bases at V and 4 bases at J, leaving 8 bases unmatched. The CDR3 runs to 16 residues. Per germline, CDR1 DFQATT and CDR2 SNEGSKA (reference sequence).

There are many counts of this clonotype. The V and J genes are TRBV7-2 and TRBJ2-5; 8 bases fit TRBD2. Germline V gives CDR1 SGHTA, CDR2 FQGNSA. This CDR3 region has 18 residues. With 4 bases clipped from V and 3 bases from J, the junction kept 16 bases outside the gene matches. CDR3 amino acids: CASSSSGAGGLVEETQYF. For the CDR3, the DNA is TGTGCCAGCAGCTCCTCGGGGGCGGGGGGCTTAGTCGAAGAGACCCAGTACTTC.

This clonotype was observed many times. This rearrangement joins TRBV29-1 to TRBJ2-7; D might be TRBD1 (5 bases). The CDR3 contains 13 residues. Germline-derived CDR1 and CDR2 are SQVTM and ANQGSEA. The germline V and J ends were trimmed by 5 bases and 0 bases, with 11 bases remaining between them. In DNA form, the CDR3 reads TGCAGCGTTTTGAAGGGGAACTCCTACGAGCAGTACTTC. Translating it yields CSVLKGNSYEQYF.

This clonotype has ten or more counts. The CDR3 region is CASRPDRGNTEAFF. CDR3 sequence (DNA): TGTGCCAGCAGGCCCGACAGGGGAAACACTGAAGCTTTCTTT. The chain is built from TRBV2 and TRBJ1-1; TRBD1 agrees at 8 bases. This CDR3 has 14 residues. With V trimmed by 6 bases and J by 2 bases, 5 bases remained unmatched. Germline V gives CDR1 SNHLY, CDR2 FYNNEI. The full variable domain, in which reference TRBV2 and TRBJ1-1 provide the parts outside the CDR3, is EPEVTQTPSHQVTQMGQEVILRCVPISNHLYFYWYRQILGQKVEFLVSFYNNEISEKSEIFDDQFSVERPDGSNFTLKIRSTKLEDSAMYFCASRPDRGNTEAFFGQGTRLTVV.

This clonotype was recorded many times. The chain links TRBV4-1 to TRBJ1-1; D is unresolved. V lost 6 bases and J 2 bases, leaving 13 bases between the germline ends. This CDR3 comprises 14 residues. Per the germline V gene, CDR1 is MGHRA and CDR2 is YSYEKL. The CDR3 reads CASRPQGSNTEAFF. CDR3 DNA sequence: TGCGCCAGCAGGCCCCAAGGGAGTAACACTGAAGCTTTCTTT.

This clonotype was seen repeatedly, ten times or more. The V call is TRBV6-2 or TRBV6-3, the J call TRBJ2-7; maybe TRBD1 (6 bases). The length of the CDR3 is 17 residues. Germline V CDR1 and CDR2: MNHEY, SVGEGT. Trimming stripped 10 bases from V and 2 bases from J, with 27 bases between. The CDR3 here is CATRGPDATELTYEQYF. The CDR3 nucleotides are TGTGCCACCAGGGGACCTGATGCGACAGAACTAACCTACGAGCAGTACTTC.

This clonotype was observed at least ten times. CDR3 in DNA: TGTGCCTGGAGTGTTGGGGATAATCAGCCCCAGCATTTT. Its protein product is CAWSVGDNQPQHF. The rearrangement links TRBV30 to TRBJ1-5; D ambiguous. There are 13 residues in the CDR3. CDR1 and CDR2 from the germline V gene are GTSNPN and SVGIG (reference sequence). The V gene lost 0 bases and the J gene lost 4 bases, with 7 bases spanning the gap.

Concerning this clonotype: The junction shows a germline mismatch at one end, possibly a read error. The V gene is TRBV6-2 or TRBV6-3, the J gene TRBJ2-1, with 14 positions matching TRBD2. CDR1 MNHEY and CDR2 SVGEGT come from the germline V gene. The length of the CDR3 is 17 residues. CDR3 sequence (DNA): TGTGCCAGCAGCTACTGGGGACTAGCGGGGGATTACAATGAGCAGTTCTTC. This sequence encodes CASSYWGLAGDYNEQFF.

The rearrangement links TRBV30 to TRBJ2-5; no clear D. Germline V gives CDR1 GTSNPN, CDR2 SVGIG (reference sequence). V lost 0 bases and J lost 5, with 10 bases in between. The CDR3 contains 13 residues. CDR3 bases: TGTGCCTGGAGTGTAAGCTTTGGGGAGACCCAGTACTTC. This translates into CAWSVSFGETQYF.

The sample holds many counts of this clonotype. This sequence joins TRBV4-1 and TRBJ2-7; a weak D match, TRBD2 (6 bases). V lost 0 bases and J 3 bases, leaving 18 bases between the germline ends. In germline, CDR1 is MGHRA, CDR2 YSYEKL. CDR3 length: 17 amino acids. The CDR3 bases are TGCGCCAGCAGCCAAGATCCTAGCGAGTCGACCCGCTACGAGCAGTACTTC. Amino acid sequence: CASSQDPSESTRYEQYF.

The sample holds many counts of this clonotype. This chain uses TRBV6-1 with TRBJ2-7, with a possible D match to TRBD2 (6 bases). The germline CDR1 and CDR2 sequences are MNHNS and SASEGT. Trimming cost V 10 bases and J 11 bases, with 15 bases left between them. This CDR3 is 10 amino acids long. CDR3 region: CATGRAGKYF. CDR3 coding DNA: TGTGCCACCGGAAGGGCGGGGAAGTACTTC.

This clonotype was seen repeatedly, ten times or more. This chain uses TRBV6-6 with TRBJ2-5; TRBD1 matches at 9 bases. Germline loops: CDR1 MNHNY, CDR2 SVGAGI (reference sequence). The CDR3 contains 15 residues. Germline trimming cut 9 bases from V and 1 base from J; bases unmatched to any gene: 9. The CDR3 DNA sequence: TGTGCCAGTTCGACCGGGACAGGGCGCCAAGAGACCCAGTACTTC. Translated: CASSTGTGRQETQYF.

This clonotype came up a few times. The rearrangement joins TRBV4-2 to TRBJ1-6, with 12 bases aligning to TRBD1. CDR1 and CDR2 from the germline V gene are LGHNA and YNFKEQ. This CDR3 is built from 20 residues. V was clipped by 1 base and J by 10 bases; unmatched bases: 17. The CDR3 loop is CASSQGGGGTGGLEWSPLHF. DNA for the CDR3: TGTGCCAGCAGCCAAGGCGGAGGGGGGACAGGGGGCTTAGAATGGTCACCCCTCCACTTT.

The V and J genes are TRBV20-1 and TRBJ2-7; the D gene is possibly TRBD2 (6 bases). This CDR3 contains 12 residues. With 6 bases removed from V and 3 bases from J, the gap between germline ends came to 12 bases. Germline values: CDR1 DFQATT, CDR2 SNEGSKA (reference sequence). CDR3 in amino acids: CSASGLNYEQYF. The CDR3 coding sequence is TGCAGTGCGTCGGGACTGAACTACGAGCAGTACTTC.

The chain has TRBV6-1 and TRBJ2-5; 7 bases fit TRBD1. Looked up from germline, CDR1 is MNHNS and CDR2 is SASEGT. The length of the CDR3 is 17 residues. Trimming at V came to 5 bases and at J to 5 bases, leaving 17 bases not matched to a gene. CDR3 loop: CASSHPQTGPSGETQYF. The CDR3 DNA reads TGTGCCAGCAGTCATCCACAGACAGGGCCCTCCGGGGAGACCCAGTACTTC.

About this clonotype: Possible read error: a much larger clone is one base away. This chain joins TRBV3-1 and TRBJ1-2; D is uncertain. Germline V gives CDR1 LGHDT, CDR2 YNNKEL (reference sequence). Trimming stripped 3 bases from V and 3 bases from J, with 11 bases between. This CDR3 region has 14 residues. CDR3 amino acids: CASSQRELDYGYTF. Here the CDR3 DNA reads TGTGCCAGCAGCCAGAGGGAGTTGGACTATGGCTACACCTTC.

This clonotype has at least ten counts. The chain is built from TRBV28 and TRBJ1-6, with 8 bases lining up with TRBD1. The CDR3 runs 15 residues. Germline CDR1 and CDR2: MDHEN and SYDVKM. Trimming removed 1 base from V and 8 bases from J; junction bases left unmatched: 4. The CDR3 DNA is TGTGCCAGCAGTTTATTTGGACAGGGCGATTCACCCCTCCACTTT. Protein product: CASSLFGQGDSPLHF.